Sequencing of this T cell receptor (beta chain) was carried out in a study of T cells after yellow fever vaccination (dated by TCRdb to between 2018 and 2020). In terms of the full investigation: The SMART-Seq v4 Ultra Low Input RNA kit was used to prepare libraries from fractions with low cell numbers. To follow T-cell clones before and after primary and booster YFV17D yellow fever vaccination, bulk TCR alpha and beta repertoires were sequenced over time. The cohort comprised two healthy male donors, one aged 18 to 29 and one aged 30 to 40 years. Blood samples were taken at several timepoints before and after primary and secondary immunization, and bulk PBMC replicates and cell subsets were isolated. Here is what the overall study found, with its caveats: A small share of clonotypes was detected in both CD4 and CD8 compartments, with the overlap likely arising from convergent recombination. Most clones expanded after primary vaccination (96% of CD4 and 88% of CD8) were re-detected after the booster, suggesting that broad memory maintenance occurred. Compared with the primary T-cell response, the secondary T-cell response was faster but weaker, reaching its peak on day 5 rather than on day 15. Because only two donors were included in the study, the extent to which the findings can be generalized is limited. Computational filtering was needed because FACS-sorted repertoires could contain abundant contaminating clonotypes from the bulk population.

Synthesis of TCR cDNA relied on 5'RACE template switching, a step that introduced a universal primer site along with unique molecular identifiers. cDNA synthesis was primed from both the TCR alpha and TCR beta constant segments. Libraries were amplified in two PCR steps, with sample barcodes and sequencing adapters added in the second step. Sequencing of the libraries was done on either Illumina HiSeq 2500 (2x100 bp) or NovaSeq (2x150 bp). Per the original workflow: MIGEC handled demultiplexing of reads and collapsing into UMI consensus sequences, while MiXCR performed V(D)J alignment. Using edgeR on replicate PBMC samples, clonotypes were called vaccine-responding if FDR was below 0.01 and the log2 fold change was above 5 up to day 15. Bulk clonotypes were assigned CD4 or CD8 identity according to which sequenced CD4 or CD8 repertoire held them at higher abundance. The public reads were run again by TCRdb, first through fastp at Q25 and then through MiXCR, and only productive beta chains were kept. Each CDR3 protein appears once, grouped with its most common genes and DNA. The V and J calls, along with clone size, are taken from TCRdb and not from the paper's own processing. The sample contains some 600,000 distinct CDR3 sequences, more than 9% of them found a single time. 15% of the sample is taken by the ten largest.

In its sample, this clonotype was seen a few times. The specificity of this receptor is unknown. The record has no base qualities; no much larger clone is one base away. The treatment or condition label here, explained by the study, means: live attenuated yellow fever vaccine strain. At every blood-draw timepoint, two biological replicates of bulk PBMCs were collected. A standard Ficoll-Paque protocol was used to isolate PBMCs from peripheral blood. RNA was extracted with TriZol from bulk PBMCs, CD4 and CD8 fractions, and dextramer-positive and dextramer-negative fractions. This specimen was PBMCs, taken on the day of the yellow fever booster vaccination. This TCR was sampled from a man between 25 and 39 years old who received the YFV17D yellow fever vaccine.

The CDR3 region has the sequence CSARQGGLDYGQYF. The sequence in DNA is TGCAGCGCTAGACAGGGGGGACTGGATTACGGTCAGTACTTC. The rearrangement combines TRBV29-1 with TRBJ2-7, with 9 bases in between that match TRBD1. Reading the germline V gene gives CDR1 SQVTM and CDR2 ANQGSEA. The cysteine opens and the phenylalanine closes a CDR3 of 14 amino acids. Of the read, only the CDR3 DNA is kept; its 42 bases are in frame from base 1. V lost 7 bases and J lost 10 bases, and the count of bases not matched to a germline gene is 17.